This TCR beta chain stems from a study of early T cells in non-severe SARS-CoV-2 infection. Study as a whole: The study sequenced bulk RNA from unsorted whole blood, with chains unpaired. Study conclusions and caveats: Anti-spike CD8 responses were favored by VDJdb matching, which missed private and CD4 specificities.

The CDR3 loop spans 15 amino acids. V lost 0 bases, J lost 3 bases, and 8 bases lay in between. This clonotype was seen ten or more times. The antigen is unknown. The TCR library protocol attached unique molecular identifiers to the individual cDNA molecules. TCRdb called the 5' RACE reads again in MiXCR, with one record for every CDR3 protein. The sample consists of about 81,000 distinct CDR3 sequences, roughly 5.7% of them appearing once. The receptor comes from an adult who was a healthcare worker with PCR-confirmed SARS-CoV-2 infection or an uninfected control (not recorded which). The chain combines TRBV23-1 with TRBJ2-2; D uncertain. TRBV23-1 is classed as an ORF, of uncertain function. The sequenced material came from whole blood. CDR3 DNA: TGCGCCAGCAGTCAATCCTTGGCGGACACCGGGGAGCTGTTTTTT. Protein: CASSQSLADTGELFF.